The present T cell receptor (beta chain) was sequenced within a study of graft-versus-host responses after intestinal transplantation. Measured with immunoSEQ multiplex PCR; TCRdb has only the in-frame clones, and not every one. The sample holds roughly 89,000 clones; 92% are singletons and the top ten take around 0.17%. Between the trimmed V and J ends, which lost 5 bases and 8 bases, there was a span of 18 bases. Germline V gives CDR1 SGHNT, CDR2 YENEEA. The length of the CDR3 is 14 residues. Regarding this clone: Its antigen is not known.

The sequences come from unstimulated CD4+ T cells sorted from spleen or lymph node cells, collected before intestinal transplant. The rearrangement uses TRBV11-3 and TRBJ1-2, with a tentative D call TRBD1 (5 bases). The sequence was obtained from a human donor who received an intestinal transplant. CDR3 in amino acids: CASSQRDAGGGYTF. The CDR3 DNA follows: TGTGCCAGCAGCCAGCGGGACGCCGGGGGAGGCTACACCTTC.